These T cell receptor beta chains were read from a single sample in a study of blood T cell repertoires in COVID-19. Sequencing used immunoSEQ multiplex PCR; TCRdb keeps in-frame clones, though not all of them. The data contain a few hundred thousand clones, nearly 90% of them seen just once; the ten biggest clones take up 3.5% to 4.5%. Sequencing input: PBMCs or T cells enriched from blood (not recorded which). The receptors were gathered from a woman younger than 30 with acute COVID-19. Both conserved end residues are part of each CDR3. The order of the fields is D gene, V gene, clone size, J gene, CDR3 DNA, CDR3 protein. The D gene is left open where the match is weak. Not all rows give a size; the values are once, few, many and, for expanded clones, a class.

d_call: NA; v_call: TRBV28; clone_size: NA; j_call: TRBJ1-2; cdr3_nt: TGTGCCAGCAGTTTGCAGGGCGCCTACGGCTACACCTTC; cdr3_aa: CASSLQGAYGYTF
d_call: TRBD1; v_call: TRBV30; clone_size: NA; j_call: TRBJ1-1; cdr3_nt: TGTGCCTGGAATAAACAGGGGGCGGACACTGAAGCTTTCTTT; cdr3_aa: CAWNKQGADTEAFF
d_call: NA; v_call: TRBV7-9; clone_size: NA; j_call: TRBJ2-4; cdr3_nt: TGTGCCAGCAGCTCCATGGGGGCAGCCAAAAACATTCAGTACTTC; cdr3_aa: CASSSMGAAKNIQYF
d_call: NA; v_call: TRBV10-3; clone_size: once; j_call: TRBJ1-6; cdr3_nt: TGTGCCATCAGTGACTCCGAGGGCAGTGATAATTCACCCCTCCACTTT; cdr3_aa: CAISDSEGSDNSPLHF
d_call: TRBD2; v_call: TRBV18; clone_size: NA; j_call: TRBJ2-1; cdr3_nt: TGTGCCAGCTCACCACCGGGGCTAGCGGACAATGAGCAGTTCTTC; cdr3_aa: CASSPPGLADNEQFF
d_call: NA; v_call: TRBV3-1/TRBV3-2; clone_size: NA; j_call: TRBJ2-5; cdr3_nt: TGTGCCAGCAGCCACCCCGGACAGAACCAAGAGACCCAGTACTTC; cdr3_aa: CASSHPGQNQETQYF
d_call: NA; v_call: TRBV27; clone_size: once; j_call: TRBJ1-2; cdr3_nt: TGTGCCAGCAGTTATGGGAGTAACTATGGCTACACCTTC; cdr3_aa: CASSYGSNYGYTF
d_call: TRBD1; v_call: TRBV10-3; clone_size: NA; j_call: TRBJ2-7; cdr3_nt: TGTGCCACGCAACAGGGGTTTATTGCCTACGAGCAGTACTTC; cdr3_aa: CATQQGFIAYEQYF
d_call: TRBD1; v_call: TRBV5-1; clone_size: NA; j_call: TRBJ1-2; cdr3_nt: TGCGCCAGCAGCCTGCCCGAGGGGGCAGGGGGCTACACCTTC; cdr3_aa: CASSLPEGAGGYTF
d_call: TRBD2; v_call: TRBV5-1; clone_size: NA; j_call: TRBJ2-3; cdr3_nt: TGCGCCAGCAGCTTCGGACTAGCGGGCACAGATACGCAGTATTTT; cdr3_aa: CASSFGLAGTDTQYF
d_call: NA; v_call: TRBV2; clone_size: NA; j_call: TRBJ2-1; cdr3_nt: TGTGCCAGCGGTGCCGGACAGACCTACAATGAGCAGTTCTTC; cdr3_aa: CASGAGQTYNEQFF
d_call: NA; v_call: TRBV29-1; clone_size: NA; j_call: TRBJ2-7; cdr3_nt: TGCAGCGTTGAAGTTGGGGCAGGGGCCCTCCCCTACGAGCAGTACTTC; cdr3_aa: CSVEVGAGALPYEQYF
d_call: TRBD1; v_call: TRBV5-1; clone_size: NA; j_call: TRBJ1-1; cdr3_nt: TGCGCCAGCAGCTTGAAAATGGGACAGGGGGCGTCTTTCTTT; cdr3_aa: CASSLKMGQGASFF
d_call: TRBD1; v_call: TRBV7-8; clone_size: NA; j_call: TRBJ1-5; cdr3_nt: TGTGCCAGCGGGACAGGGAGCCAGCCCCAGCATTTT; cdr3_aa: CASGTGSQPQHF
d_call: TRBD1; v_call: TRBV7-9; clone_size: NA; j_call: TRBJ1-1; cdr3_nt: TGTGCCAGCAGCCCGACGACAGGGTCCACTGAAGCTTTCTTT; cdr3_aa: CASSPTTGSTEAFF
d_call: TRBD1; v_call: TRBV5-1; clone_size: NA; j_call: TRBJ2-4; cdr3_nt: TGCGCCAGCAGCTTGGGAGACAGGGTGGGGAACATTCAGTACTTC; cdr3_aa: CASSLGDRVGNIQYF
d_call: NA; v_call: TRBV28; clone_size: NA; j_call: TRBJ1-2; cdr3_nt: TGTGCCAGCACCGGGGGCTATGGCTACACCTTC; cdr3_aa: CASTGGYGYTF
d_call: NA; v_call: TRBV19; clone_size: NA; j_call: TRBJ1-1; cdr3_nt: TGTGCCAGTAGTATTTGGGGCCGCATGAACACTGAAGCTTTCTTT; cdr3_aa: CASSIWGRMNTEAFF
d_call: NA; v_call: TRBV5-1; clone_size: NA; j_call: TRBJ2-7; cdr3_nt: TGCGCCAGCAGCTTGGTAACAGGCTCCGACTACGAGCAGTACTTC; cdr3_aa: CASSLVTGSDYEQYF
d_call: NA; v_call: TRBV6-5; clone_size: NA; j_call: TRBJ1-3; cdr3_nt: TGTGCCAGCAGCTCAGGGTTTTCTGGAAACACCATATATTTT; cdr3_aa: CASSSGFSGNTIYF
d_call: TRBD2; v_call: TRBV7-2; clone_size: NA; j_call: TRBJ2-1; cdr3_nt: TGTGCCAGCAGCCACAGTAGCGGGAGTAGTGATGAGCAGTTCTTC; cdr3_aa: CASSHSSGSSDEQFF
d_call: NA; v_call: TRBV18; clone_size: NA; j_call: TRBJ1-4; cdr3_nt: TGTGCCAGCTCCCCTCAGGACAGCGCTCTTGCAACTAATGAAAAACTGTTTTTT; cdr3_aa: CASSPQDSALATNEKLFF
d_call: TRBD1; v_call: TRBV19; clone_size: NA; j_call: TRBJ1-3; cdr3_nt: TGTGCCAGTACCACCGGGACAGCCGGGGGAAACACCATATATTTT; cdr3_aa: CASTTGTAGGNTIYF
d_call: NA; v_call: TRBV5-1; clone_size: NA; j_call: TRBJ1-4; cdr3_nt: TGCGCCAGCAGCTTTGCGTCTCCGGCGACCGGGGAAAAACTGTTTTTT; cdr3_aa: CASSFASPATGEKLFF